This TCR beta chain stems from a study of cytomegalovirus exposure and HLA in healthy donors. Primers for the PCR totalled 60 Vbeta and 13 Jbeta. Using immunoSEQ multiplex PCR, the repertoire was profiled, and TCRdb retains in-frame clones only, with some absent. The sample contains 100,000 to 120,000 clones, roughly 80% of which appear only once. This CDR3 region has 14 residues. The germline V gene encodes CDR1 MNHEY and CDR2 SMNVEV (reference sequence). Trimming removed 3 bases from V and 2 bases from J; junction bases left unmatched: 3. This clonotype originated in a young woman in good health and CMV-seronegative. The sample taken for sequencing was PBMCs. The rearrangement uses TRBV27 and TRBJ2-7; 8 bases agree with TRBD1. Here the CDR3 reads CASSLDRATYEQYF. CDR3 nucleotide sequence: TGTGCCAGCAGTTTGGACAGGGCAACCTACGAGCAGTACTTC.